Below, one T cell receptor beta chain is given with its context. These data originate in a study of blood T cell repertoires in COVID-19. About the study: Material from acute and convalescent COVID-19 was sourced from the United States, Italy and Spain. The analysed material was cDNA or gDNA that came from T cells, B-cell-depleted T cells, or PBMCs.

The germline gives CDR1 PRHDT, CDR2 FYEKMQ (reference sequence). CDR3 size: 13 residues. Trimming shortened V by 3 bases and J by 3 bases, and 8 bases separated the two germline ends. Per the original data handling: Quantification of nucleated cells was approximated via reference gene primer amplification. The repertoire was sequenced with immunoSEQ multiplex PCR; TCRdb's copy has only in-frame clones and lacks some. That table furnishes V, J and clone size, whereas the DNA furnished D and trimming. Found here are under 150,000 clones, about 83% of them singletons; the top ten hold 5.5% to 6%. Material for sequencing was peripheral blood. This TCR was recovered from a man older than 75 with active or convalescent COVID-19. J is TRBJ2-5 and V is TRBV13; D gene unclear. The CDR3 spells CASSLGRKETQYF. DNA of the CDR3: TGTGCCAGCAGCTTGGGCAGGAAAGAGACCCAGTACTTC.